Listed here are 28 T cell receptor beta chains from one sample, sequenced in a study of blood T cell repertoires in COVID-19. Generated by immunoSEQ multiplex PCR, the TCRdb table keeps only in-frame clones and is missing some. Here the sample spans approximately 240,000 clones, approximately 80% being singletons. Sequencing was done on a sample of PBMCs or T cells enriched from blood (not recorded which). The receptors originated from a woman aged 40 to 50 with acute COVID-19.

The CDR3 bases are TGTGCCAGCAGCTTGGGGGGAGACACTGAAGCTTTCTTT. It yields the protein CASSLGGDTEAFF. The chain joins TRBV7-8 to TRBJ1-1; possible D gene TRBD1, 5 bases. The V and J ends lost 3 bases and 3 bases respectively, with 8 bases between them. CDR3 length: 13 residues. CDR1 and CDR2 from the germline V gene are SGHVS and FQNEAQ. The full variable domain, rest sourced from reference TRBV7-8 and TRBJ1-1, is GAGVSQSPRYKVAKRGQDVALRCDPISGHVSLFWYQQALGQGPEFLTYFQNEAQLDKSGLPSDRFFAERPEGSVSTLKIQRTQQEDSAVYLCASSLGGDTEAFFGQGTRLTVV.

This clone has a handful of counts. The V call is TRBV2, the J call TRBJ1-1; D gene ambiguous. CDR1 is SNHLY, CDR2 FYNNEI, per germline. This CDR3 is 12 amino acids long. V shed 6 bases and J shed 7 bases, with 12 bases lying between them. The CDR3 region has the DNA TGTGCCAGCAGCCCCACGGGGTATGAAGCTTTCTTT. Protein sequence: CASSPTGYEAFF.

The V call is TRBV18, the J call TRBJ2-5; no reliable D call. The CDR3 loop spans 13 amino acids. Trimming removed 2 bases from V and 0 bases from J, with 4 bases in between. Looked up from germline, CDR1 is KGHSH and CDR2 is LQKENI. The CDR3 bases are TGTGCCAGCTCACCAACGGACCAAGAGACCCAGTACTTC. Translating it yields CASSPTDQETQYF.

The rearrangement uses TRBV7-9 and TRBJ1-2, with a weak D call TRBD1 (6 bases). CDR3 length equals 15 residues. The germline V gene encodes CDR1 SEHNR and CDR2 FQNEAQ (reference sequence). The ends were cut back, 5 bases at V and 3 bases at J, with 16 bases in the middle. For the CDR3, the DNA is TGTGCCAGCAGCCCCAACAGGGCTGCAGACTATGGCTACACCTTC. Residues: CASSPNRAADYGYTF.

The V gene is TRBV4-3, the J gene TRBJ2-5; 10 bases map to TRBD1. Germline CDR1 and CDR2: LGHNA and YSLEER. V trimming: 5 bases; J trimming: 3 bases; junction bases outside the gene matches: 9. The CDR3 extends over 16 amino acids. The CDR3 sequence is CASSAAPGTGEETQYF. In nucleotides, the CDR3 is TGCGCCAGCAGCGCGGCCCCCGGGACAGGGGAAGAGACCCAGTACTTC.

This chain links TRBV10-3 with TRBJ2-1; 9 bases are a match to TRBD2. This CDR3 is 15 amino acids long. CDR1 is ENHRY, CDR2 SYGVKD, per germline. Trimming took 3 bases from V and 5 from J; bases not matched to a gene: 5. The CDR3: CAISDVGLAHNEQFF. In DNA form, the CDR3 reads TGTGCCATCAGTGATGTGGGACTAGCCCACAATGAGCAGTTCTTC.

V and J are TRBV28 and TRBJ2-3; no reliable D call. Per germline, CDR1 MDHEN and CDR2 SYDVKM. V was pared by 3 bases and J by 2 bases, with 12 bases between. The CDR3 is 15 residues long. CDR3 region: CASSFGFTLTDTQYF. CDR3 nucleotide sequence: TGTGCCAGCAGTTTTGGCTTTACCCTCACAGATACGCAGTATTTT.

This chain uses TRBV28 with TRBJ2-4; D gene unclear. Germline V gives CDR1 MDHEN, CDR2 SYDVKM. The CDR3 has 15 residues. The ends were cut back, 3 bases at V and 2 bases at J, with 11 bases in the middle. The CDR3 here is CASSLLNSPKNIQYF. The CDR3 DNA sequence: TGTGCCAGCAGTTTGTTGAACAGCCCCAAAAACATTCAGTACTTC.

The chain joins TRBV7-9 to TRBJ2-1; D remains ambiguous. Trimming removed 5 bases from V and 10 bases from J, with 12 bases in between. Germline V lookup: CDR1 SEHNR, CDR2 FQNEAQ (reference sequence). This CDR3 region has 12 residues. CDR3 sequence reads: CASSPNSGEQFF. In DNA, the CDR3 is TGTGCCAGCAGCCCTAACAGTGGGGAGCAGTTCTTC.

The rearrangement joins TRBV25-1 to TRBJ1-3; weak D call: TRBD1 (5 bases). The CDR3 has 16 amino acids. Germline values: CDR1 MGHDK, CDR2 SYGVNS. Between the trimmed V and J ends, which lost 5 bases and 0 bases, there was a span of 14 bases. This chain's CDR3 is CASSPQDRSSGNTIYF. The CDR3, as DNA: TGTGCCAGCAGTCCACAGGATAGGAGCTCTGGAAACACCATATATTTT.

The chain carries TRBV11-1 and TRBJ2-3, with D hard to call. The length of the CDR3 is 15 residues. CDR1 SGHAT and CDR2 FQDESV come from the germline V gene (reference sequence). Deletions cut 5 bases from V and 0 bases from J, with 12 bases between. CDR3 nucleotides: TGTGCCAGCAGCCACTCGGCGGCTAGCACAGATACGCAGTATTTT. Translating it yields CASSHSAASTDTQYF.

J is TRBJ1-4 and V is TRBV9; 9 bases match TRBD1. Losses at the gene ends were 2 bases for V and 6 bases for J; bases not matched to a gene: 2. Germline V CDR1 and CDR2: SGDLS, YYNGEE. The CDR3 sequence is 14 residues long. The CDR3 nucleotides read TGTGCCAGCAGCGTCGGGACAGGGTATGAAAAACTGTTTTTT. Translated, it gives CASSVGTGYEKLFF. Together with reference TRBV9 and TRBJ1-4, the CDR3 gives the full variable domain: DSGVTQTPKHLITATGQRVTLRCSPRSGDLSVYWYQQSLDQGLQFLIQYYNGEERAKGNILERFSAQQFPDLHSELNLSSLELGDSALYFCASSVGTGYEKLFFGSGTQLSVL.

The CDR3 loop reads CASSPTGYSNQPQHF. In DNA form, the CDR3 reads TGTGCCAGCAGCCCGACAGGATATAGCAATCAGCCCCAGCATTTT. This chain connects TRBV3-1 (or the pseudogene TRBV3-2) to TRBJ1-5; TRBD1 is a possible D gene (6 bases). Trimming stripped 4 bases from V and 0 bases from J, with 10 bases between. Germline V CDR1 and CDR2: LGHDT, YNNKEL (reference sequence). CDR3 length equals 15 residues.

The chain is built from TRBV3-1 (or the pseudogene TRBV3-2) and TRBJ1-1, with D perhaps TRBD1 (5 bases). CDR1 and CDR2 from the germline V gene are LGHDT and YNNKEL (reference sequence). This CDR3 contains 14 residues. The V gene lost 6 bases and the J gene lost 4 bases, with 15 bases spanning the gap. The CDR3 protein is CASSRAWGGTEAFF. CDR3 coding DNA: TGTGCCAGCAGTCGGGCCTGGGGGGGCACTGAAGCTTTCTTT.

The CDR3 nucleotides are TGTGCCAGCAGCGTAGCTTGGGCTAGCCGAACAGATACGCAGTATTTT. It yields the protein CASSVAWASRTDTQYF. The chain joins TRBV9 to TRBJ2-3, with TRBD2 as a possible D gene (5 bases). The CDR3 is made up of 16 amino acids. Deletions cut 0 bases from V and 3 bases from J, with 14 bases between. Germline V lookup: CDR1 SGDLS, CDR2 YYNGEE. Full variable domain (rest looked up from reference TRBV9 and TRBJ2-3): DSGVTQTPKHLITATGQRVTLRCSPRSGDLSVYWYQQSLDQGLQFLIQYYNGEERAKGNILERFSAQQFPDLHSELNLSSLELGDSALYFCASSVAWASRTDTQYFGPGTRLTVL.

V and J are TRBV7-2 and TRBJ2-1, with 14 bases lining up with TRBD2. V dropped 5 bases and J dropped 8; count of bases not matched to a gene: 8. The CDR3 loop spans 16 amino acids. In germline, CDR1 is SGHTA, CDR2 FQGNSA. The CDR3 spells CASSGPGTSGRYEQFF. CDR3 in DNA: TGTGCCAGCAGCGGCCCCGGGACTAGCGGGAGATATGAGCAGTTCTTC.

The CDR3 protein is CATLQGEGYEQYF. As DNA, the CDR3 is TGTGCCACGCTGCAGGGGGAAGGGTACGAGCAGTACTTC. This sequence joins TRBV24-1 and TRBJ2-7, with TRBD1 identical over 7 bases. In germline, CDR1 is KGHDR, CDR2 SFDVKD. The CDR3 is made up of 13 amino acids. V was clipped by 10 bases and J by 4 bases; unmatched bases: 9.

The chain links TRBV19 to TRBJ1-1; D is undetermined. This CDR3 comprises 13 residues. In germline, CDR1 is LNHDA, CDR2 SQIVND (reference sequence). The V end was cut by 0 bases, the J end by 8 bases, with 10 bases between. The CDR3 reads CASSIDKDFEAFF. CDR3 nucleotide sequence: TGTGCCAGTAGTATAGATAAGGACTTCGAAGCTTTCTTT.

The chain combines TRBV5-1 with TRBJ1-2, with 10 bases matching TRBD1. The CDR3 consists of 15 residues. Germline CDR1 and CDR2: SGHRS and YFSETQ. The V gene end was trimmed by 2 bases and the J gene end by 7 bases; junction bases not matched to a gene: 8. CDR3 DNA sequence: TGCGCCAGCAGCTTATTCCAGACAGGGGGCTCTGGCTACACCTTC. It encodes CASSLFQTGGSGYTF.

This clone was observed a single time. This chain links TRBV18 with TRBJ1-1; 8 bases are shared with TRBD1. Germline CDR1 and CDR2: KGHSH and LQKENI. The V and J ends lost 3 bases and 0 bases, in that order; junction bases with no gene match: 9. The CDR3 length is 17 residues. Here the CDR3 DNA reads TGTGCCAGCTCACCTTTGGGCAGGGGGCGAGTGAACACTGAAGCTTTCTTT. It specifies CASSPLGRGRVNTEAFF.

The J gene is TRBJ1-4, the V gene TRBV30, with D uncertain. Trimming took off 0 bases at V and 4 bases at J, with 18 bases between the two ends. CDR3 length equals 17 residues. Germline CDR1 is GTSNPN and CDR2 is SVGIG (reference sequence). The CDR3 DNA sequence: TGTGCCTGGAGTGTTTATTCTCGAGGGCGTAGTAATGAAAAACTGTTTTTT. This sequence encodes CAWSVYSRGRSNEKLFF.

Comment on this clone: It may be a read error: a sequence one base away is much more abundant. Within the sample, other DNA sequences also encode this same CDR3. This chain links TRBV6-5 with TRBJ2-6; 8 bases map to TRBD1. This CDR3 is 15 amino acids long. CDR1 and CDR2 (germline): MNHEY, SVGAGI. V gave up 6 bases and J gave up 0 bases; unmatched junction bases: 1. CDR3 nucleotides: TGTGCCAGCAGAACAGGGGGCTCTGGGGCCAACGTCCTGACTTTC. Amino acid sequence: CASRTGGSGANVLTF.

This chain connects TRBV4-1 to TRBJ1-4; 7 bases fit TRBD1. V gave up 3 bases and J gave up 6 bases; unmatched junction bases: 13. The CDR3 runs 17 residues. Germline V gives CDR1 MGHRA, CDR2 YSYEKL. Here the CDR3 DNA reads TGCGCCAGCAGCCAGTCCCCCGCCGGGACAGTCGATGAAAAACTGTTTTTT. It yields the protein CASSQSPAGTVDEKLFF.

The genes are TRBV28 and TRBJ1-1; possible D gene TRBD1, 5 bases. CDR1 and CDR2 from the germline V gene are MDHEN and SYDVKM. With 2 bases removed from V and 5 bases from J, the gap between germline ends came to 12 bases. The CDR3 spans 14 residues. The CDR3 nucleotides read TGTGCCAGCAGTTTAAGCGCCCGGGGGACTGAAGCTTTCTTT. It is translated as CASSLSARGTEAFF.

The chain links TRBV11-2 to TRBJ2-1; possible D gene TRBD1, 6 bases. V was cut by 8 bases and J by 6 bases, with 14 bases left in between. The CDR3 extends over 13 amino acids. Germline V gene sequence: CDR1 SGHAT, CDR2 FQNNGV. CDR3: CASRTTGTNEQFF. CDR3 in DNA: TGTGCCAGCCGAACTACAGGGACCAATGAGCAGTTCTTC.

V and J are TRBV7-2 and TRBJ1-5; D is unclear. The CDR3 runs to 14 residues. V lost 8 bases and J lost 4, with 15 bases in between. Germline CDR1 reads SGHTA; CDR2 reads FQGNSA. The CDR3 loop reads CASAAGPDNQPQHF. As DNA, the CDR3 is TGTGCCAGCGCCGCGGGCCCGGATAATCAGCCCCAGCATTTT. The full variable domain, completed using reference TRBV7-2 and TRBJ1-5, is GAGVSQSPSNKVTEKGKDVELRCDPISGHTALYWYRQSLGQGLEFLIYFQGNSAPDKSGLPSDRFSAERTGGSVSTLTIQRTQQEDSAVYLCASAAGPDNQPQHFGDGTRLSIL.

The chain couples TRBV18 to TRBJ1-2; TRBD1 agrees at 10 bases. J gave up 8 bases and V 4 bases, and 7 bases lay outside the gene matches. Germline assignment: CDR1 KGHSH and CDR2 LQKENI. The CDR3 is made up of 14 amino acids. CDR3 sequence reads: CASSRQGAMKGYTF. CDR3 DNA: TGTGCCAGCTCACGACAGGGGGCTATGAAGGGCTACACCTTC.

This chain joins TRBV28 and TRBJ2-3, with unresolved D. Germline V CDR1 and CDR2: MDHEN, SYDVKM. This CDR3 has 13 residues. The ends were cut back, 4 bases at V and 6 bases at J, with 11 bases in the middle. The CDR3 region has the DNA TGTGCCAGCAGTTCCCCCCCCTTGGATACGCAGTATTTT. Translated: CASSSPPLDTQYF.